Below, 17 T cell receptor beta chains from the same sample are listed, as sequenced in a study of blood T cell repertoires in COVID-19. The protocol was immunoSEQ multiplex PCR, while the TCRdb copy is restricted to in-frame clones and leaves out a portion. Of some 120,000 clones in the sample, 84% were seen once. The sequenced sample consisted of peripheral blood. The receptor source for this set is a human donor in a cohort sampled during active COVID-19.

This clone turned up a few times. The rearrangement links TRBV5-4 to TRBJ2-7; D perhaps matches TRBD1 (6 bases). The length of the CDR3 is 14 residues. Trimming took 3 bases from V and 4 from J, leaving 14 bases between them. Germline V lookup: CDR1 SGHNT, CDR2 YYREEE (reference sequence). The DNA for the CDR3 is TGTGCCAGCAGCTCCTACAGGGAGCGGTACGAGCAGTACTTC. This gives the protein CASSSYRERYEQYF. Complete variable domain (other parts from reference TRBV5-4 and TRBJ2-7): ETGVTQSPTHLIKTRGQQVTLRCSSQSGHNTVSWYQQALGQGPQFIFQYYREEENGRGNFPPRFSGLQFPNYSSELNVNALELDDSALYLCASSSYRERYEQYFGPGTRLTVT.

The V call is TRBV28, the J call TRBJ1-2, with TRBD1 identical over 10 bases. With V trimmed by 5 bases and J by 7 bases, 4 bases remained unmatched. Germline V gives CDR1 MDHEN, CDR2 SYDVKM. CDR3 length: 13 residues. CDR3 loop: CASSLDRGLGYTF. The CDR3 DNA follows: TGTGCCAGCAGTCTCGACAGGGGGCTTGGCTACACCTTC.

The chain has TRBV7-9 and TRBJ2-7; D perhaps matches TRBD2 (5 bases). CDR1 is SEHNR, CDR2 FQNEAQ, per germline (reference sequence). Trimming shortened V by 8 bases and J by 0 bases, and 11 bases separated the two germline ends. The CDR3 is 13 residues long. The CDR3 loop is CASSRVNSYEQYF. CDR3 coding DNA: TGTGCCAGCTCGCGGGTTAACTCCTACGAGCAGTACTTC.

The V gene is TRBV6-5, the J gene TRBJ1-4; the D is unclear. Germline assignment: CDR1 MNHEY and CDR2 SVGAGI. This CDR3 contains 15 residues. The V end was cut by 8 bases, the J end by 7 bases, with 20 bases between. CDR3 DNA: TGTGCCAGCCGACCCTCACGCGGGGAGACTGAAAAACTGTTTTTT. Its protein product is CASRPSRGETEKLFF.

The chain carries TRBV5-4 and TRBJ1-4; 9 nucleotides align to TRBD1. The CDR3 has 16 amino acids. The V segment lost 0 bases and the J segment 1 base; nucleotides outside the gene matches: 1. Germline lookup yields CDR1 SGHNT and CDR2 YYREEE (reference sequence). The DNA for the CDR3 is TGTGCCAGCAGCTTGGGGGGACAGGGAACTAATGAAAAACTGTTTTTT. Encoded protein: CASSLGGQGTNEKLFF.

The chain combines TRBV30 with TRBJ1-4, with 7 bases lining up with TRBD1. Germline CDR1 GTSNPN, CDR2 SVGIG (reference sequence). The V segment lost 2 bases and the J segment 2 bases; nucleotides outside the gene matches: 2. The CDR3 sequence is 14 residues long. The CDR3 loop is CAWSLQGTNEKLFF. Written as DNA, the CDR3 is TGTGCCTGGAGTTTACAGGGGACTAATGAAAAACTGTTTTTT.

This clone occurred once. The V gene is TRBV28, the J gene TRBJ2-7; TRBD1 matches 7 bases. Germline V gene sequence: CDR1 MDHEN, CDR2 SYDVKM. The CDR3 contains 13 residues. The V and J ends lost 7 bases and 3 bases, in that order; junction bases with no gene match: 6. CDR3 protein: CASNRDRNYEQYF. As DNA, the CDR3 is TGTGCCAGCAACCGGGACAGAAACTACGAGCAGTACTTC.

This chain links TRBV19 with TRBJ1-3; D perhaps matches TRBD1 (6 bases). V lost 0 bases and J lost 0, with 9 bases in between. The germline gives CDR1 LNHDA, CDR2 SQIVND (reference sequence). This CDR3 comprises 16 residues. CDR3 bases: TGTGCCAGTAGTATAGATGTGGGACACTCTGGAAACACCATATATTTT. It codes for CASSIDVGHSGNTIYF. Combining the CDR3 with reference TRBV19 and TRBJ1-3 gives the whole variable domain DGGITQSPKYLFRKEGQNVTLSCEQNLNHDAMYWYRQDPGQGLRLIYYSQIVNDFQKGDIAEGYSVSREKKESFPLTVTSAQKNPTAFYLCASSIDVGHSGNTIYFGEGSWLTVV.

V is TRBV6-4 and J is TRBJ1-1, with D possibly TRBD1 on 5 matching bases. With 8 bases removed from V and 4 bases from J, the gap between germline ends came to 14 bases. Per germline, CDR1 MRHNA and CDR2 SNTAGT. The CDR3 length is 13 residues. CDR3: CASARVFGTEAFF. The CDR3 DNA follows: TGTGCCAGCGCCAGGGTTTTTGGCACTGAAGCTTTCTTT.

The chain has TRBV5-5 and TRBJ2-5; possibly TRBD2 for D (7 bases). V dropped 0 bases and J dropped 4 bases, with 13 bases sitting between them. Germline V gives CDR1 SGHKS, CDR2 YYEKEE (reference sequence). CDR3 size: 15 residues. CDR3 in amino acids: CASSLGARGAETQYF. CDR3 bases: TGTGCCAGCAGCTTGGGAGCTCGGGGGGCAGAGACCCAGTACTTC.

This clone was seen a few times. The chain combines TRBV10-1 with TRBJ2-2; D may be TRBD2 (6 bases). The CDR3 is made up of 16 amino acids. Trimming removed 4 bases at V and 6 bases at J, with 18 bases between. Germline V gene lookup returns CDR1 WNHNN and CDR2 SYGVQD (reference sequence). The CDR3 reads CASSGYRDPGAGELFF. CDR3 DNA: TGCGCCAGCAGTGGTTACCGGGACCCGGGGGCCGGGGAGCTGTTTTTT.

The chain uses TRBV7-3 and TRBJ1-1; 8 positions agree with TRBD1. The V gene end was trimmed by 3 bases and the J gene end by 4 bases; junction bases not matched to a gene: 1. Germline CDR1 reads SGHTA; CDR2 reads FQGTGA. The CDR3 has 13 amino acids. CDR3 amino acids: CASSFTGGTEAFF. CDR3 DNA sequence: TGTGCCAGCAGCTTCACAGGGGGCACTGAAGCTTTCTTT.

The V call is TRBV3-1 (or the pseudogene TRBV3-2), the J call TRBJ2-7, with a weak D call TRBD1 (6 bases). Germline CDR1 LGHDT, CDR2 YNNKEL (reference sequence). The CDR3 loop spans 13 amino acids. Trimming cost V 3 bases and J 4 bases, with 10 bases left between them. CDR3 region: CASSQAGAYEQYF. The CDR3 DNA reads as TGTGCCAGCAGCCAGGCAGGGGCTTACGAGCAGTACTTC.

The chain joins TRBV5-8 to TRBJ2-5; the D gene is possibly TRBD1 (6 bases). Germline-derived CDR1 and CDR2 are SGHTS and YDEGEE. The V and J ends lost 6 bases and 5 bases respectively, with 20 bases between them. The CDR3 runs 15 residues. CDR3 sequence: CASNSGLGARETQYF. In nucleotides, the CDR3 is TGTGCCAGCAACTCCGGGTTGGGGGCACGGGAGACCCAGTACTTC.

This clone was detected once. The chain employs TRBV12-5 and TRBJ1-5; D unresolved. CDR1 and CDR2 from the germline V gene are LGHNT and FRNRAP. This CDR3 comprises 15 residues. Trimming cost V 1 base and J 4 bases, with 11 bases left between them. The CDR3 is CASGLEEGPNQPQHF. CDR3 in DNA: TGTGCTAGTGGTTTGGAGGAGGGCCCTAATCAGCCCCAGCATTTT.

This rearrangement joins TRBV6-6 to TRBJ2-1; 10 bases align to TRBD2. Germline CDR1 MNHNY, CDR2 SVGAGI (reference sequence). The V segment lost 7 bases and the J segment 1 base; nucleotides outside the gene matches: 7. This CDR3 region has 16 residues. The CDR3 region is CASMLSGGPSYNEQFF. The CDR3 DNA reads TGTGCCAGCATGCTTAGCGGGGGGCCTTCCTACAATGAGCAGTTCTTC.

Regarding this clone: The identical CDR3 is also encoded by other nucleotide sequences in the sample. V and J are TRBV12-3 or TRBV12-4 and TRBJ2-7, with D unresolved. Between the trimmed V and J ends, which lost 2 bases and 4 bases, there was a span of 6 bases. This CDR3 spans 12 amino acids. CDR3 in amino acids: CASSLSPYEQYF. The CDR3, as DNA: TGTGCCAGCAGTTTATCCCCGTACGAGCAGTACTTC.